The 14 T cell receptor beta chains given below trace back to one sample, sequenced in a study of blood T cell repertoires in COVID-19. Measured with immunoSEQ multiplex PCR; TCRdb has only the in-frame clones, and not every one. The table has a few hundred thousand clones, more than 75% seen once. Sequenced material: peripheral blood. All receptors derive from a woman aged 50 to 60 who had recovered from COVID-19.

The rearrangement uses TRBV6-5 and TRBJ2-2; TRBD1 agrees at 7 bases. With V trimmed by 2 bases and J by 5 bases, 2 bases remained unmatched. This CDR3 spans 14 amino acids. Germline V gene data show CDR1 as MNHEY and CDR2 as SVGAGI. In DNA, the CDR3 is TGTGCCAGCAGTTACAAACAGGGGACCGGGGAGCTGTTTTTT. Its translation: CASSYKQGTGELFF.

The chain is built from TRBV28 and TRBJ2-7; 7 nucleotides align to TRBD2. Germline trimming cut 7 bases from V and 5 bases from J; bases unmatched to any gene: 8. Looked up from germline, CDR1 is MDHEN and CDR2 is SYDVKM. This CDR3 region has 13 residues. This CDR3 is CASMGGDPDEQYF. The CDR3 DNA reads as TGTGCCAGCATGGGGGGGGATCCCGACGAGCAGTACTTC. Variable domain in full (rest from reference TRBV28 and TRBJ2-7): DVKVTQSSRYLVKRTGEKVFLECVQDMDHENMFWYRQDPGLGLRLIYFSYDVKMKEKGDIPEGYSVSREKKERFSLILESASTNQTSMYLCASMGGDPDEQYFGPGTRLTVT.

The V gene is TRBV24-1, the J gene TRBJ2-3; a weak D match, TRBD2 (5 bases). The CDR3 extends over 16 amino acids. V lost 1 base to trimming and J lost 2 bases, with 12 bases between them. Per the germline V gene, CDR1 is KGHDR and CDR2 is SFDVKD. The CDR3 loop reads CATSDFTRGNTDTQYF. The CDR3 DNA reads as TGTGCCACCAGTGATTTTACGAGAGGGAACACAGATACGCAGTATTTT.

This clone was counted once. The chain uses TRBV15 and TRBJ1-1, with D hard to call. Germline V lookup: CDR1 LNHNV, CDR2 YYDKDF (reference sequence). With 1 base removed from V and 8 bases from J, the gap between germline ends came to 11 bases. CDR3 size: 13 residues. The CDR3 DNA sequence: TGTGCCACCAGCAGAGTCGGAGCTTCGGAAGCTTTCTTT. This translates into CATSRVGASEAFF.

The chain has TRBV5-6 and TRBJ2-1, with D possibly TRBD1 on 6 matching bases. The CDR3 spans 13 residues. Trimming removed 7 bases from V and 2 bases from J, with 10 bases in between. Per the germline V gene, CDR1 is SGHDT and CDR2 is YYEEEE. The CDR3 is CASGQHPYNEQFF. For the CDR3, the DNA is TGTGCCAGCGGACAGCACCCCTACAATGAGCAGTTCTTC.

The genes are TRBV2 and TRBJ1-2; D is perhaps TRBD1 (5 bases). This CDR3 has 14 residues. Per germline, CDR1 SNHLY and CDR2 FYNNEI. V gave up 2 bases and J gave up 4 bases, with 11 bases separating them. CDR3 in amino acids: CASSEQGRSYGYTF. The CDR3 DNA sequence: TGTGCCAGCAGTGAACAGGGCCGTAGCTATGGCTACACCTTC.

The chain links TRBV19 to TRBJ1-2, with TRBD1 matching over 10 bases. The J segment lost 7 bases and the V segment lost 6 bases, leaving 8 bases of the junction unmatched. The CDR3 extends over 14 amino acids. Germline CDR1 reads LNHDA; CDR2 reads SQIVND (reference sequence). The CDR3 sequence is CASRNPGTGVGYTF. The CDR3 coding sequence is TGTGCCAGTAGGAATCCCGGGACAGGGGTTGGCTACACCTTC. The entire variable domain, with the rest obtained from reference TRBV19 and TRBJ1-2, is as follows: DGGITQSPKYLFRKEGQNVTLSCEQNLNHDAMYWYRQDPGQGLRLIYYSQIVNDFQKGDIAEGYSVSREKKESFPLTVTSAQKNPTAFYLCASRNPGTGVGYTFGSGTRLTVV.

The chain carries TRBV10-3 and TRBJ2-1; TRBD2 agrees at 8 bases. Trimming cost V 6 bases and J 0 bases; bases outside gene matches: 10. This CDR3 region has 17 residues. The germline CDR1 and CDR2 sequences are ENHRY and SYGVKD. CDR3 region: CAIRATGGRSSYNEQFF. In DNA, the CDR3 is TGTGCCATCAGGGCGACCGGCGGGAGGTCCTCCTACAATGAGCAGTTCTTC.

The genes are TRBV27 and TRBJ2-5; a weak D match, TRBD1 (5 bases). The V gene's germline CDR1 is MNHEY and CDR2 SMNVEV (reference sequence). V shed 3 bases and J shed 1 base, with 21 bases lying between them. The CDR3 runs to 18 residues. CDR3 in amino acids: CASSFFRGPLLRQETQYF. The DNA for the CDR3 is TGTGCCAGCAGTTTTTTTAGGGGCCCCTTGCTCCGCCAAGAGACCCAGTACTTC.

The chain couples TRBV10-3 to TRBJ1-1, with D possibly matching TRBD1 (5 bases). The CDR3 sequence is 16 residues long. V was shortened by 3 bases and J by 1 base, with 15 bases between the two germline ends. Germline values: CDR1 ENHRY, CDR2 SYGVKD. DNA for the CDR3: TGTGCCATCAGTGATACCGGGACTAGGGCGAACACTGAAGCTTTCTTT. Its protein product is CAISDTGTRANTEAFF.

This clone came up once. The chain uses TRBV2 and TRBJ2-1; 11 bases fit TRBD2. This CDR3 has 14 residues. The trim removed 10 bases at V and 5 bases at J, leaving 7 bases unmatched. Germline assignment: CDR1 SNHLY and CDR2 FYNNEI. For the CDR3, the DNA is TGTGCCATCTTAGCGGGGGGGCGCGACAATGAGCAGTTCTTC. The encoded protein is CAILAGGRDNEQFF. The variable domain in full, completed from reference TRBV2 and TRBJ2-1, reads EPEVTQTPSHQVTQMGQEVILRCVPISNHLYFYWYRQILGQKVEFLVSFYNNEISEKSEIFDDQFSVERPDGSNFTLKIRSTKLEDSAMYFCAILAGGRDNEQFFGPGTRLTVL.

This rearrangement joins TRBV6-2 or TRBV6-3 to TRBJ1-2; D is possibly TRBD1 (5 bases). The CDR3 loop spans 16 amino acids. Germline V gene lookup returns CDR1 MNHEY and CDR2 SVGEGT. V lost 5 bases to trimming and J lost 5 bases, with 21 bases between them. The CDR3 reads CASSPPTRRGEYGYTF. CDR3 nucleotides: TGTGCCAGCAGTCCCCCAACCCGAAGGGGCGAGTATGGCTACACCTTC.

This chain links TRBV24-1 with TRBJ1-1; D not certain. The CDR3 contains 13 residues. Germline lookup yields CDR1 KGHDR and CDR2 SFDVKD. The germline V and J ends were trimmed by 4 bases and 7 bases, with 12 bases remaining between them. CDR3 DNA: TGTGCCACCAGTGAAAAAGGACTGAATGAAGCTTTCTTT. This sequence encodes CATSEKGLNEAFF.

This sequence joins TRBV19 and TRBJ2-7; weak D call: TRBD1 (6 bases). Germline lookup yields CDR1 LNHDA and CDR2 SQIVND (reference sequence). This CDR3 comprises 15 residues. V lost 4 bases, J lost 3 bases, and 16 bases lay in between. DNA for the CDR3: TGTGCCAGTAGTACCGCTGGCAGGGGAAGCTACGAGCAGTACTTC. Translating it yields CASSTAGRGSYEQYF. Together with reference TRBV19 and TRBJ2-7, the CDR3 gives the full variable domain: DGGITQSPKYLFRKEGQNVTLSCEQNLNHDAMYWYRQDPGQGLRLIYYSQIVNDFQKGDIAEGYSVSREKKESFPLTVTSAQKNPTAFYLCASSTAGRGSYEQYFGPGTRLTVT.